Listed below are T cell receptor beta chains from one sample, sequenced in a study of cytomegalovirus exposure and HLA in healthy donors. TCRdb keeps only in-frame clones here, not all; method: immunoSEQ multiplex PCR. The table includes more than 100,000 clones, around 72% detected once. Sample: PBMCs. The receptors derive from a man aged 45-65 years in good health and CMV-seropositive. Both conserved end residues are part of each CDR3. D genes are given only for firm matches. Not all rows give a size; the values are once, few, many and, for expanded clones, a class.

clone size,V gene,CDR3 length,J gene,D gene,CDR3 DNA,CDR3 protein
.,TRBV5-1,15,TRBJ2-7,.,TGCGCCAGCAGCTTGCGGTTAGGGGCGAACTACGAGCAGTACTTC,CASSLRLGANYEQYF
.,TRBV11-2,14,TRBJ2-7,.,TGTGCCAGCAGCCCAGGCACGGTCTCCTACGAGCAGTACTTC,CASSPGTVSYEQYF
.,TRBV6-1,14,TRBJ2-2,.,TGTGCCAGCAATTTGGGGGCGCACACCGGGGAGCTGTTTTTT,CASNLGAHTGELFF
.,TRBV7-3,14,TRBJ2-2,.,TGTGCCAGCAGCCCCGACAGAGTCACCGGGGAGCTGTTTTTT,CASSPDRVTGELFF
.,TRBV7-2,13,TRBJ1-6,.,TGTGCCAGCAGCTCCCAGGGAGGTTCACCCCTCCACTTT,CASSSQGGSPLHF
.,TRBV15,15,TRBJ1-5,TRBD1,TGTGCCACCAGCAGAGATATGACAGGGGTTCAGCCCCAGCATTTT,CATSRDMTGVQPQHF
.,TRBV16,14,TRBJ1-2,.,TGTGCCAGCAGCCAATCGCGAGACAGCTATGGCTACACCTTC,CASSQSRDSYGYTF
once,TRBV7-3,13,TRBJ1-1,.,TGTGCCAGCAGCTTAGGGCAAAACACTGAAGCTTTCTTT,CASSLGQNTEAFF
.,TRBV18,15,TRBJ1-6,.,TGTGCCAGCTCTCCAGGGCAGGGGTGGAATTCACCCCTCCACTTT,CASSPGQGWNSPLHF
.,TRBV6-6,15,TRBJ2-7,TRBD2,TGTGCCAGCAGTTACTCCGCGGGGGGCTCCTACGAGCAGTACTTC,CASSYSAGGSYEQYF
.,TRBV7-9,13,TRBJ2-5,.,TGTGCCAGCAGGCGGCCCCGGGAGGAGACCCAGTACTTC,CASRRPREETQYF
.,TRBV19,14,TRBJ2-4,TRBD2,TGTGCCAGTACCCCGGCCGGGAGGGGAAACATTCAGTACTTC,CASTPAGRGNIQYF
.,TRBV27,12,TRBJ2-7,.,TGTGCCAGCAGTCCAGGGTTGAACGAGCAGTACTTC,CASSPGLNEQYF
.,TRBV5-4,16,TRBJ1-2,TRBD1,TGTGCCAGCAGCTTTGGGGGGGAAACAGGGGGAGGCGGCTACACCTTC,CASSFGGETGGGGYTF
.,TRBV18,13,TRBJ2-5,.,TGTGCCAGCTCACCACCTATCCAAGAGACCCAGTACTTC,CASSPPIQETQYF
.,TRBV7-8,12,TRBJ2-3,.,TGTGCCAGCAGCTTAGACAGCCCGTCTCAGTATTTT,CASSLDSPSQYF
.,TRBV6-6,15,TRBJ2-2,.,TGTGCCAGCAGCCAGGCGCGGAGGGGCACCGGGGAGCTGTTTTTT,CASSQARRGTGELFF
.,TRBV19,20,TRBJ2-6,.,TGTGCCAGTAGCGTCACCCTGGGGGACACTACCGATCCTGGGGCCAACGTCCTGACTTTC,CASSVTLGDTTDPGANVLTF
.,TRBV18,15,TRBJ1-1,TRBD1,TGTGCCAGCTTTCCGGACAGGGGCGTGAACACTGAAGCTTTCTTT,CASFPDRGVNTEAFF
.,TRBV13,14,TRBJ2-1,TRBD1,TGTGCCAGCAGCCGTTGGGACAGCTACAATGAGCAGTTCTTC,CASSRWDSYNEQFF
.,TRBV10-3,17,TRBJ2-6,.,TGTGCCCCCAGAGCCCGACAGAGCCGGACTGGGGCCAACGTCCTGACTTTC,CAPRARQSRTGANVLTF
.,TRBV7-3,16,TRBJ2-1,TRBD1,TGTGCCAGCAGTCCTCCCGGGACAGTGGGAATCGATGAGCAGTTCTTC,CASSPPGTVGIDEQFF
few,TRBV4-3,15,TRBJ2-7,TRBD2,TGCGCCAGCAGCCAAGATCTAGCGGCCTCCTACGAGCAGTACTTC,CASSQDLAASYEQYF
.,TRBV6-5,14,TRBJ1-2,TRBD1,TGTGCCAGCAAGCCGGGACAGGGGTGGTGGGGCTACACCTTC,CASKPGQGWWGYTF
.,TRBV5-4,15,TRBJ1-2,.,TGTGCCAGCAGCCTTCGGGGGGGGGCGGACTATGGCTACACCTTC,CASSLRGGADYGYTF